This entry concerns a single T cell receptor (beta chain). Its antigen remains unidentified. This entry belongs to a study of OX40 agonist ivuxolimab in advanced cancers. Study information: Patients enrolled in dose escalation were diagnosed with hepatocellular carcinoma, melanoma, renal cell or head and neck cancer. Study findings and constraints: Low levels of normalized T-cell clonal expansion also appeared in some nonresponders.

Germline V gene sequence: CDR1 SGDLS, CDR2 YYNGEE. This CDR3 spans 17 amino acids. V lost 3 bases and J 0 bases, leaving 15 bases between the germline ends. Blood specimens came from baseline, cycle 4 day 1, and cycle 7 day 1. Generated by immunoSEQ multiplex PCR, the TCRdb table keeps only in-frame clones and is missing some. The sample has almost 65,000 clones, 83% seen once; the top ten hold 0.7%. The rearrangement links TRBV9 to TRBJ1-4; a possible D gene is TRBD1 (6 bases). This receptor was taken from an adult with an advanced solid tumor such as melanoma, head and neck, liver or kidney cancer. Sample: CD4+ or CD8+ T cells sorted from blood, taken in a trial of the OX40 agonist ivuxolimab. CDR3 sequence (DNA): TGTGCCAGCAGCGCCGAATCAAGGGGGACAACTAATGAAAAACTGTTTTTT. It specifies CASSAESRGTTNEKLFF. The full variable domain, in which reference TRBV9 and TRBJ1-4 provide the parts outside the CDR3, is DSGVTQTPKHLITATGQRVTLRCSPRSGDLSVYWYQQSLDQGLQFLIQYYNGEERAKGNILERFSAQQFPDLHSELNLSSLELGDSALYFCASSAESRGTTNEKLFFGSGTQLSVL.